The table lists the clone carrying this TCR beta chain with many counts. What it binds is unknown. The observed sequence ends 3 residues before the CDR3 terminus, with the missing tail filled in from the germline J gene. This record belongs to a study of T cell clonality in common variable immunodeficiency. Study-level findings and limits: TCRbeta clonality was increased in CVID versus healthy controls. In common variable immunodeficiency, TCR beta chains reportedly carried fewer deletions and N-nucleotide insertions.

The V segment lost 1 base and the J segment 4 bases; nucleotides outside the gene matches: 3. Germline V CDR1 and CDR2: DFQATT, SNEGSKA (reference sequence). This CDR3 spans 14 amino acids. The table came from immunoSEQ multiplex PCR; TCRdb's copy has only in-frame clones and leaves some out. The sample was found to contain about 81,000 clones, and every one recurs. The rearrangement links TRBV20-1 to TRBJ2-5; 10 positions agree with TRBD2. Sample: peripheral blood mononuclear cells. This TCR came from a person aged 18 to 69 in good health. The CDR3 DNA, read in part, is TGCAGTGCTAGAGCGAGCGGGGGGGGAGAGACC. It encodes CSARASGGGET. The CDR3 in its entirety is CSARASGGGETQYF.